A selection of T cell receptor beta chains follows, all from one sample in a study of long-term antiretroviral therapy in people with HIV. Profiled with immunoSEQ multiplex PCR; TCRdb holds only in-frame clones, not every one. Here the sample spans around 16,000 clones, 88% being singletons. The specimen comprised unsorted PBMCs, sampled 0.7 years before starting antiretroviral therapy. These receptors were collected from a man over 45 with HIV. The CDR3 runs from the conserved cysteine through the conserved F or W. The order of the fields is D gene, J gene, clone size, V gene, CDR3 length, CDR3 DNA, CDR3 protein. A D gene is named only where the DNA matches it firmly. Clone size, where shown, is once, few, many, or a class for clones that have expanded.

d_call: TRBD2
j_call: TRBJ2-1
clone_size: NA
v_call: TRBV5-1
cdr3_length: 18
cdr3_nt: TGCGCCAGCAGCTCGGACTCCTTCGCGGGAGGGTTCCGGAATGAGCAGTTCTTC
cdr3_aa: CASSSDSFAGGFRNEQFF

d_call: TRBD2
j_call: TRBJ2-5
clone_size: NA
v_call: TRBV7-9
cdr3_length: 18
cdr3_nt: TGTGCCAGCAGCACTTTAAGGGGACTAGCGGGGACCCAAGAGACCCAGTACTTC
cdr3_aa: CASSTLRGLAGTQETQYF

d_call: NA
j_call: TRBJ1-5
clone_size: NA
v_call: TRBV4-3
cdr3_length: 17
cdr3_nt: TGCGCCAGCAGCCAAGACCCCGTAGATACCAGCAATCAGCCCCAGCATTTT
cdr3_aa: CASSQDPVDTSNQPQHF

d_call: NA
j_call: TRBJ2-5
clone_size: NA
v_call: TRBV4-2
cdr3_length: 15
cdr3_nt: TGTGCCAGCAGCCAGCCTTTTAAGGGCGAGGAGACCCAGTACTTC
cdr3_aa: CASSQPFKGEETQYF

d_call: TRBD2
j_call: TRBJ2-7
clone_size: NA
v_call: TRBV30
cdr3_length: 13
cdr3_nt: TGTGCCTGGAGTAAAGGACTAGCGCTCGAGCAGTACTTC
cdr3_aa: CAWSKGLALEQYF

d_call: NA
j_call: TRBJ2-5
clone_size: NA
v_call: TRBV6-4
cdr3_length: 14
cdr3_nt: TGTGCCAGATCTCGGCCCACACCATGGGGGACCCAGTACTTC
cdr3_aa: CARSRPTPWGTQYF

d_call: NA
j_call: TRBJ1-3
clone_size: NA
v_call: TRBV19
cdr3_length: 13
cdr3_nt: TGTGCCAGTAGTACAGGGTTCGGAAACACCATATATTTT
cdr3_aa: CASSTGFGNTIYF

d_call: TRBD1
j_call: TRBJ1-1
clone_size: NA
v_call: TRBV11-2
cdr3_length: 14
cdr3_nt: TGTGCCTACGCCCCAGGGGGGATGAACACTGAAGCTTTCTTT
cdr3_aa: CAYAPGGMNTEAFF

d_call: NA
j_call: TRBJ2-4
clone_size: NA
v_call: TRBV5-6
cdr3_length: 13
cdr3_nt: TGTGCCAGCAGCTTCTTTTCTGAAAACATTCAGTACTTC
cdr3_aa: CASSFFSENIQYF

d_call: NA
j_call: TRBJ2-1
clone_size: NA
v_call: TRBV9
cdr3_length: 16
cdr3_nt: TGTGCCAGCAGCGCAGTAGTCCGATCCTTATATAATGAGCAGTTCTTC
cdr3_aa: CASSAVVRSLYNEQFF

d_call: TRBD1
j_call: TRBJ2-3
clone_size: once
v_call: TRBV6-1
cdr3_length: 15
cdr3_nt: TGTGCCAGCAGCGGGCCGGGACAGGGAGGAGATACGCAGTATTTT
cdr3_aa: CASSGPGQGGDTQYF

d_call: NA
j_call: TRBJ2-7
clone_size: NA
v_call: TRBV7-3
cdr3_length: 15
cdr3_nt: TGTGCCAGCAGCTTAACCGGTCCTCCCTATGAGGAGCAGTACTTC
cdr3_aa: CASSLTGPPYEEQYF

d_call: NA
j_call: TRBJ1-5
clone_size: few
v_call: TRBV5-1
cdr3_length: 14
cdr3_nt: TGCGCCAGCAGCTTGGACCCGACAGGTCAGCCCCAGCATTTT
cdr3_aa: CASSLDPTGQPQHF

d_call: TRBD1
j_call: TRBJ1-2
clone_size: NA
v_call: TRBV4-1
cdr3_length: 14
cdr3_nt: TGCGCCAGCAGCCCTCGGACAGGGGGCGGCGGCTACACCTTC
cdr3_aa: CASSPRTGGGGYTF

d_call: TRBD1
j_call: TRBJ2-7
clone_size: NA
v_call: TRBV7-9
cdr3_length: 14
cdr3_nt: TGTGCCAGTTCCGGGACAGCTATTCCCTACGAGCAGTACTTC
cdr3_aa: CASSGTAIPYEQYF

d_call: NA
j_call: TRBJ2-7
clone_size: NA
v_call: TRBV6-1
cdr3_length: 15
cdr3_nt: TGTGCCATTCCGTCTCAAGGGGACATCTCCTACGAGCAGTACTTC
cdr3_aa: CAIPSQGDISYEQYF

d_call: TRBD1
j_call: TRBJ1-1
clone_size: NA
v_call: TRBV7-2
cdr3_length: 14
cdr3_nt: TGTGCCAGCAGCGGACAGGCCATGAACACTGAAGCTTTCTTT
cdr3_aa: CASSGQAMNTEAFF

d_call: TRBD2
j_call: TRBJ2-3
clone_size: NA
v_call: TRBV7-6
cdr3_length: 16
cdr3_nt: TGTGCCAGCAGCCCGACTAGCGGGGGGACCCTCGATACGCAGTATTTT
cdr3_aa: CASSPTSGGTLDTQYF

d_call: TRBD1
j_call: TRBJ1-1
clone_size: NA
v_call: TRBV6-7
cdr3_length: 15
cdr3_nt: TGTGCCAGCAGTCCGCCTCCGGGACAGGGGGCGAGAGCTTTCTTT
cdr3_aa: CASSPPPGQGARAFF

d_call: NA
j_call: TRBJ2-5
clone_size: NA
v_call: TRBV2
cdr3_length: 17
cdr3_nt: TGTGCCAGCAGTGCGCCCCTGGGCGGATCAACGGCGGAGACCCAGTACTTC
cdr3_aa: CASSAPLGGSTAETQYF

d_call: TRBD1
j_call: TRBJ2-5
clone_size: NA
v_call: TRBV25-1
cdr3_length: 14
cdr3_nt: TGTGCCAGCAGTGAGGACAGGGGGCAAGAGACCCAGTACTTC
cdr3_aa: CASSEDRGQETQYF

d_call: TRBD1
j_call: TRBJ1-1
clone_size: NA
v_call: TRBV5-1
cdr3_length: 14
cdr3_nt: TGCGCCAGCAGCGCACAGGGGGGGAACACTGAAGCTTTCTTT
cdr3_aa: CASSAQGGNTEAFF

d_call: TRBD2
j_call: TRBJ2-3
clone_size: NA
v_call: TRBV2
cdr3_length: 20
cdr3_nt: TGTGCCAGCCAACACCGGAGGAGCTTTAGGACGACTAGCGGAACAGATACGCAGTATTTT
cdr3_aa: CASQHRRSFRTTSGTDTQYF

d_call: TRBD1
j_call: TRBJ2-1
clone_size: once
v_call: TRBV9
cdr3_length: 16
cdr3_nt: TGTGCCAGCAGCGTCGGTACAGGGGTAGTTATCGATGAGCAGTTCTTC
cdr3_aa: CASSVGTGVVIDEQFF

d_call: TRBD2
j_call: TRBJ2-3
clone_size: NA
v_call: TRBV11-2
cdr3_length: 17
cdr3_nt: TGTGCCAGCAGCTTAGGGTTAGCGGGGGACCGCACAGATACGCAGTATTTT
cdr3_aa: CASSLGLAGDRTDTQYF

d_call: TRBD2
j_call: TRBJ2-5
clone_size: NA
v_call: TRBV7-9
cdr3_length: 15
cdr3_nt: TGTGCCAGCAGCCTGGTGGGAGGGCGAGAAGAGACCCAGTACTTC
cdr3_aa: CASSLVGGREETQYF

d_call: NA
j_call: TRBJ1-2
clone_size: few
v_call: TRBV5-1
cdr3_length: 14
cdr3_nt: TGCGCCAGCAGCTTGTTGAGTGGGAACTATGGCTACACCTTC
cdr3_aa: CASSLLSGNYGYTF

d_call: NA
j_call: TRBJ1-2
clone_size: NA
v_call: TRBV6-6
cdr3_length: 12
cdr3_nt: TGTGCCAGCAGTTACTCAGGGGACGGCTACACCTTC
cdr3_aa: CASSYSGDGYTF

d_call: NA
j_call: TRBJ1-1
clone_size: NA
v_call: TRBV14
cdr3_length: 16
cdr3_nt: TGTGCCAGCAGCCAATATTTCAGAACAGGGAACACTGAAGCTTTCTTT
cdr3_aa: CASSQYFRTGNTEAFF

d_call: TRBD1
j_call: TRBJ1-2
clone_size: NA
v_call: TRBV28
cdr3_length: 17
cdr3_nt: TGTGCCAGCAGTTCGGGTGACGGAATTCAGGGGGCGCGGGGCTACACCTTC
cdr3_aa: CASSSGDGIQGARGYTF

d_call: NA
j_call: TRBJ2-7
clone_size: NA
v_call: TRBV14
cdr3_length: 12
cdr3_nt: TGTGCCAGCAGCCCGGCCGGTTACGAGCAGTACTTC
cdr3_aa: CASSPAGYEQYF

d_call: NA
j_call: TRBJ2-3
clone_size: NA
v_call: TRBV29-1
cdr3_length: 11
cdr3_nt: TGCAGCGTACCCTACGGAGATACGCAGTATTTT
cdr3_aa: CSVPYGDTQYF

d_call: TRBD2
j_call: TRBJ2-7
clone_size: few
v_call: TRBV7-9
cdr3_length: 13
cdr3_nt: TGTGCCAGCAGCTCTCCGGGACTAGGGGAGCAGTACTTC
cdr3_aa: CASSSPGLGEQYF

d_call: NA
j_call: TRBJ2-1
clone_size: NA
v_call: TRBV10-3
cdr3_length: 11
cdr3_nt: TGTGCCATCACCAAGGCGGATGAGCAGTTCTTC
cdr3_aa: CAITKADEQFF

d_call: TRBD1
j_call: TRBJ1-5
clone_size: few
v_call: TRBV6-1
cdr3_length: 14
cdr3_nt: TGTGCCAGCAGCCAGGGGGGACAGCTCATCGCCCAGCATTTT
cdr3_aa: CASSQGGQLIAQHF

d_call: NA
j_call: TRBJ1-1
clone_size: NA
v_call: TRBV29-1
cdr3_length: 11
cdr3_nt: TGCAGCGTGTTATGGGTCTCTGAAGCTTTCTTT
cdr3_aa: CSVLWVSEAFF